Below, 21 T cell receptor beta chains from the same sample are listed, as sequenced in a study of T-cell memory formation after mild COVID-19. One entry per CDR3 protein results from TCRdb running MiXCR on the 5' RACE reads. This sample yields around 180,000 distinct CDR3 sequences, of which approximately 18% are seen a single time; 3.9% belongs to the top ten. Sequencing was done on a sample of PBMCs or a T cell subset sorted from them (not recorded which). The receptors originated from a man between 18 and 35 years old who had mild COVID-19 (a few samples of this study predate the infection). Cell type and time point are not known.

The chain joins TRBV6-5 to TRBJ1-1; 8 nucleotides match TRBD1. The CDR3 spans 14 residues. The germline V gene has CDR1 MNHEY and CDR2 SVGAGI. V shed 5 bases, J shed 1 base, and the junction held 3 bases outside the gene matches. In nucleotides, the CDR3 is TGTGCCAGCAGTCCGGACAGGGAGAACACTGAAGCTTTCTTT. Protein product: CASSPDRENTEAFF.

The chain recombines TRBV29-1 with TRBJ2-3, with D possibly being TRBD1 (5 bases). V lost 7 bases, J lost 6 bases, and 14 bases lay in between. Germline V lookup: CDR1 SQVTM, CDR2 ANQGSEA. This CDR3 has 12 residues. The CDR3 DNA sequence: TGCAGCGCCAGCTGGGGCCCCGATACGCAGTATTTT. Its protein is CSASWGPDTQYF.

This clonotype was seen a few times. The rearrangement uses TRBV7-2 and TRBJ1-2, with D possibly matching TRBD1 (5 bases). Trimming removed 4 bases at V and 4 bases at J, with 10 bases between. The CDR3 contains 13 residues. CDR1 and CDR2 (germline): SGHTA, FQGNSA. The CDR3 spells CASSWGIGYGYTF. The CDR3 nucleotides are TGTGCCAGCAGCTGGGGGATAGGCTATGGCTACACCTTC.

This clonotype was detected a few times. The chain has TRBV20-1 and TRBJ2-3, with TRBD2 as a possible D gene (6 bases). Trimming took 5 bases from V and 4 from J, leaving 13 bases between them. The CDR3 consists of 13 residues. Germline V gives CDR1 DFQATT, CDR2 SNEGSKA (reference sequence). Written as DNA, the CDR3 is TGCAGTGCTGGTCGGGGGTCCGCAGATACGCAGTATTTT. Translated: CSAGRGSADTQYF.

In DNA, the CDR3 is TGTGCCAGCAGCGTAAGGGACAAACGGGTCGATGAGCAGTTCTTC. Protein sequence: CASSVRDKRVDEQFF. The chain recombines TRBV11-2 with TRBJ2-1; possibly TRBD1 for D (6 bases). The germline V and J ends were trimmed by 5 bases and 8 bases, with 19 bases remaining between them. The CDR3 loop spans 15 amino acids. From germline, CDR1 is SGHAT and CDR2 FQNNGV.

The DNA of the CDR3 is TGCGCCAGCAGCAGGGGTGGGCAGGGTGATGAGCAGTACTTC. Encoded protein: CASSRGGQGDEQYF. The chain joins TRBV5-1 to TRBJ2-7; possible D gene TRBD1, 5 bases. CDR1 is SGHRS and CDR2 is YFSETQ in the germline V gene. The CDR3 totals 14 residues. The V end lost 4 bases, the J end lost 7 bases, and 18 bases lay between the germline ends. The full variable domain, completed using reference TRBV5-1 and TRBJ2-7, is KAGVTQTPRYLIKTRGQQVTLSCSPISGHRSVSWYQQTPGQGLQFLFEYFSETQRNKGNFPGRFSGRQFSNSRSEMNVSTLELGDSALYLCASSRGGQGDEQYFGPGTRLTVT.

This clonotype is large within its sample. In DNA form, the CDR3 reads TGTGCCAGCAGTCTCAGACAGGGAAACACTGAAGCTTTCTTT. The encoded protein is CASSLRQGNTEAFF. The chain couples TRBV2 to TRBJ1-1; 7 positions agree with TRBD1. The CDR3 runs to 14 residues. The germline CDR1 and CDR2 sequences are SNHLY and FYNNEI. V lost 5 bases to trimming and J lost 2 bases; unmatched junction nucleotides: 5.

This clonotype was counted only a few times. The chain couples TRBV11-1 to TRBJ2-5; 9 bases agree with TRBD2. The CDR3 sequence is 14 residues long. V shed 3 bases and J 6 bases; nucleotides not matched to a gene: 5. In germline, CDR1 is SGHAT, CDR2 FQDESV (reference sequence). CDR3 region: CASSLGLAGKTQYF. The CDR3 DNA reads as TGTGCCAGCAGCTTGGGCCTAGCGGGGAAGACCCAGTACTTC.

This chain uses TRBV12-3 or TRBV12-4 with TRBJ1-1, with no clear D. Trimming left V 5 bases short and J 1 base short, with 11 bases between. This CDR3 is built from 14 residues. CDR3 nucleotides: TGTGCCAGCAGTAAGACGGCCCCGAACACTGAAGCTTTCTTT. Translating gives CASSKTAPNTEAFF.

In this sample, this clonotype turned up many times. The chain employs TRBV5-1 and TRBJ2-7; 7 bases are a match to TRBD1. Germline lookup yields CDR1 SGHRS and CDR2 YFSETQ. The CDR3 is 14 amino acids. With 0 bases clipped from V and 4 bases from J, the junction kept 4 bases outside the gene matches. The CDR3 DNA sequence: TGCGCCAGCAGCTTGGTACCAGGGGGATACGAGCAGTACTTC. This gives the protein CASSLVPGGYEQYF.

There are many counts of this clonotype. V is TRBV3-1 and J is TRBJ1-2, with D uncertain. Looked up from germline, CDR1 is LGHDT and CDR2 is YNNKEL (reference sequence). V shed 0 bases and J shed 7 bases, with 3 bases lying between them. The CDR3 spans 11 residues. The CDR3 is CASSQDGGYTF. CDR3 DNA: TGTGCCAGCAGCCAAGACGGTGGCTACACCTTC.

This clonotype showed up just a few times. The chain carries TRBV11-2 and TRBJ2-1, with 7 bases that match TRBD1. The junction had 15 bases not matched to a gene; V was cut back by 5 bases and J by 2 bases. The CDR3 is made up of 18 amino acids. Germline lookup yields CDR1 SGHAT and CDR2 FQNNGV. The CDR3 sequence: CASSPRDSTVTTYNEQFF. The CDR3 coding sequence is TGTGCCAGCAGCCCGAGGGACAGCACCGTGACAACCTACAATGAGCAGTTCTTC.

This clonotype was observed a few times. The chain recombines TRBV3-1 with TRBJ2-6, with D possibly matching TRBD2 (5 bases). The ends were cut back, 4 bases at V and 2 bases at J, with 12 bases in the middle. CDR1 and CDR2 from the germline V gene are LGHDT and YNNKEL (reference sequence). The CDR3 sequence is 16 residues long. CDR3 sequence: CASSLRRTPGANVLTF. DNA of the CDR3: TGTGCCAGCAGCCTACGTCGGACTCCTGGGGCCAACGTCCTGACTTTC.

This clonotype turned up a few times. V gene TRBV7-9 combines with J gene TRBJ1-3; D unclear. V lost 3 bases and J lost 2, with 8 bases in between. The CDR3 spans 14 residues. In germline, CDR1 is SEHNR, CDR2 FQNEAQ (reference sequence). The CDR3 protein is CASSFAGTGNTIYF. CDR3 coding DNA: TGTGCCAGCAGCTTCGCCGGGACTGGAAACACCATATATTTT.

The J gene is TRBJ1-3, the V gene TRBV6-1; D is uncertain. Trimming pared 6 bases from V and 0 bases from J, leaving 6 bases between. CDR1 is MNHNS and CDR2 is SASEGT in the germline V gene. There are 13 residues in the CDR3. Here the CDR3 reads CASRRSSGNTIYF. The CDR3 DNA reads TGTGCCAGCAGAAGGAGCTCTGGAAACACCATATATTTT.

This chain uses TRBV5-1 with TRBJ1-1, with 7 nucleotides matching TRBD1. The trim removed 4 bases at V and 7 bases at J, leaving 10 bases unmatched. The germline V gene encodes CDR1 SGHRS and CDR2 YFSETQ. CDR3 length: 14 amino acids. The CDR3 sequence: CASSPAWTGLEAFF. The DNA for the CDR3 is TGCGCCAGCAGCCCCGCTTGGACAGGCCTTGAAGCTTTCTTT.

This clonotype was observed a few times. The chain is built from TRBV5-1 and TRBJ1-1, with unresolved D. V lost 7 bases and J 4 bases, leaving 23 bases between the germline ends. Germline V gives CDR1 SGHRS, CDR2 YFSETQ. CDR3 length: 16 residues. The CDR3 DNA is TGCGCCAGCGGCCCAGGAGGGCAGCCCTGGGGCACTGAAGCTTTCTTT. It is translated as CASGPGGQPWGTEAFF.

In its sample, this clonotype was seen a few times. The chain links TRBV20-1 to TRBJ2-7; D gene ambiguous. Germline V gene lookup returns CDR1 DFQATT and CDR2 SNEGSKA (reference sequence). CDR3 length equals 13 residues. The germline V and J ends were trimmed by 2 bases and 3 bases, with 11 bases remaining between them. The CDR3 region has the DNA TGCAGTGCTAGACGAGGAACCCACTACGAGCAGTACTTC. The encoded protein is CSARRGTHYEQYF.

This clonotype came up many times. The chain combines TRBV18 with TRBJ2-3, with a weak D call TRBD1 (5 bases). The CDR3 is 14 amino acids. The ends were cut back, 6 bases at V and 0 bases at J, with 10 bases in the middle. Germline-derived CDR1 and CDR2 are KGHSH and LQKENI. The CDR3 loop reads CASSQGLSTDTQYF. Written as DNA, the CDR3 is TGTGCCAGCTCTCAGGGCTTAAGCACAGATACGCAGTATTTT. The whole variable domain, filled in from reference TRBV18 and TRBJ2-3, reads NAGVMQNPRHLVRRRGQEARLRCSPMKGHSHVYWYRQLPEEGLKFMVYLQKENIIDESGMPKERFSAEFPKEGPSILRIQQVVRGDSAAYFCASSQGLSTDTQYFGPGTRLTVL.

This clonotype showed up just a few times. This chain joins TRBV5-6 and TRBJ2-1; 10 nucleotides align to TRBD2. This CDR3 contains 11 residues. Per the germline V gene, CDR1 is SGHDT and CDR2 is YYEEEE. Trimming took 4 bases from V and 13 from J; bases not matched to a gene: 2. The CDR3 nucleotides read TGTGCCAGCAGCAGCGGGGGGGCCCAGTTCTTC. Amino acid sequence: CASSSGGAQFF. Filled out from reference TRBV5-6 and TRBJ2-1, the complete variable domain reads DAGVTQSPTHLIKTRGQQVTLRCSPKSGHDTVSWYQQALGQGPQFIFQYYEEEERQRGNFPDRFSGHQFPNYSSELNVNALLLGDSALYLCASSSGGAQFFGPGTRLTVL.

The rearrangement links TRBV5-5 to TRBJ2-1, with 12 bases lining up with TRBD1. In germline, CDR1 is SGHKS, CDR2 YYEKEE (reference sequence). J was trimmed by 7 bases and V by 3 bases; bases with no gene match: 11. The CDR3 runs to 17 residues. CDR3 amino acids: CASSSRNPGQGANEQFF. Here the CDR3 DNA reads TGTGCCAGCAGCTCCAGGAACCCGGGACAGGGGGCTAATGAGCAGTTCTTC. The entire variable domain, with the rest obtained from reference TRBV5-5 and TRBJ2-1, is as follows: DAGVTQSPTHLIKTRGQQVTLRCSPISGHKSVSWYQQVLGQGPQFIFQYYEKEERGRGNFPDRFSARQFPNYSSELNVNALLLGDSALYLCASSSRNPGQGANEQFFGPGTRLTVL.